The source of this T cell receptor (beta chain) is a study of control samples from healthy donors and cancer patients (dated by TCRdb to 2019 to 2021). Concerning this clone itself: Its antigen is currently not known. No base-level quality is on record; no much larger clone is a single base apart.

Library generation was performed with the immunoSEQ multiplex PCR assay. TCRdb re-hosts the immuneACCESS table, in-frame sequences only. Its copies lack some clones; in the studies checked, an unresolved V gene accounts for under half of them, and the cause for the rest is not known. The sample table contains 150,000 to 200,000 clones; only one count was recorded for roughly 94% of them. The ten top clones hold about 8.5% of the sample. Inclusive of the bounding cysteine and phenylalanine, the CDR3 is 14 residues long. Left in the record is the CDR3 DNA by itself, 42 bases read in frame from the first base. CDR1 and CDR2, looked up from the germline V gene, are SGHTS and YDEGEE. The V and J ends are trimmed by 0 bases and 2 bases, leaving 9 bases between them.

The chain uses TRBV5-8 and TRBJ2-7; the D gene is unclear. The clonotype comes from a woman in her forties in good health. The sample taken for sequencing was blood. The CDR3 reads as follows: CASSLVPGTYEQYF. The base sequence is TGTGCCAGCAGCTTGGTACCAGGTACCTACGAGCAGTACTTC.